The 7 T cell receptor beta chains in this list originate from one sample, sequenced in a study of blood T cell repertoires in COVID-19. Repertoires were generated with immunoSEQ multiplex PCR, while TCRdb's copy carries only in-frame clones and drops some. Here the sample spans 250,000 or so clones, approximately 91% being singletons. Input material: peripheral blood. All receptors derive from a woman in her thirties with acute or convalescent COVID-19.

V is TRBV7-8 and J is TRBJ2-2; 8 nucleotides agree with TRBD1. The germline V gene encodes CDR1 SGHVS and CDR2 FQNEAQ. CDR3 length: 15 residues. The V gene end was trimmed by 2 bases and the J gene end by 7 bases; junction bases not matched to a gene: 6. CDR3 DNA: TGTGCCAGCAGCTTATATGGACAGGGTGGCGGGGAGCTGTTTTTT. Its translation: CASSLYGQGGGELFF.

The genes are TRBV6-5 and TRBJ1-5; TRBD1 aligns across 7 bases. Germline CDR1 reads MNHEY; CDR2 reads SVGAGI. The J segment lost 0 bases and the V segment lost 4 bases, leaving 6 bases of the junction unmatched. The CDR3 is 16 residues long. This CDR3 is CASSLGTAYSNQPQHF. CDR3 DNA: TGTGCCAGCAGTTTGGGGACAGCTTATAGCAATCAGCCCCAGCATTTT.

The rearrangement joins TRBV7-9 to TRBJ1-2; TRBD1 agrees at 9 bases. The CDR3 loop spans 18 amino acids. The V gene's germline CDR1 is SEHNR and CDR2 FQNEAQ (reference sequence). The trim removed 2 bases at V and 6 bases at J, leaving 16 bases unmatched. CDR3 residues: CASSLYQGPQGAQDGYTF. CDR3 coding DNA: TGTGCCAGCAGCTTATACCAAGGCCCACAGGGGGCGCAGGATGGCTACACCTTC.

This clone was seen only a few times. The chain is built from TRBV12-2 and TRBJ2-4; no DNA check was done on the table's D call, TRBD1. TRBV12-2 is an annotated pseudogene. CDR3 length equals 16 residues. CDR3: CASRKQGYLAKNIQYF. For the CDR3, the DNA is TGTGCAAGTCGAAAACAGGGCTACCTAGCCAAAAACATTCAGTACTTC.

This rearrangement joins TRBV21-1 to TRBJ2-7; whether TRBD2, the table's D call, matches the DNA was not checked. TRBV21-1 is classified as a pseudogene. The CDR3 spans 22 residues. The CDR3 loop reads CASSKPYLLHPGLAGGSHEQYF. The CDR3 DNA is TGTGCCAGCAGCAAACCGTACCTTCTGCACCCGGGACTAGCGGGAGGGTCCCACGAGCAGTACTTC.

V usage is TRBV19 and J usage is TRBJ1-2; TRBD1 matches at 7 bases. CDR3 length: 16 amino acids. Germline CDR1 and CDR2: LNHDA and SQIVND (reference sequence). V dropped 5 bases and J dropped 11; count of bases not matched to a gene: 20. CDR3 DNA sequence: TGTGCCAGTAGTCCAGAGCGACAGGGACCCCATGGGAGGTACACCTTC. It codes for CASSPERQGPHGRYTF. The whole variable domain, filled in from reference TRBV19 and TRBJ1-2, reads DGGITQSPKYLFRKEGQNVTLSCEQNLNHDAMYWYRQDPGQGLRLIYYSQIVNDFQKGDIAEGYSVSREKKESFPLTVTSAQKNPTAFYLCASSPERQGPHGRYTFGSGTRLTVV.

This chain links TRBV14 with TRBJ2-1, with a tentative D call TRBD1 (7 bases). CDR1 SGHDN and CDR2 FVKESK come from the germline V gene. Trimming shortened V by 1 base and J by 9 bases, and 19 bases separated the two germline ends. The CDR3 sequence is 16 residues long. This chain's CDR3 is CASSQVLRGASIEQFF. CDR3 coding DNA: TGTGCCAGCAGCCAAGTACTCAGGGGGGCGTCAATTGAGCAGTTCTTC.